The source of this T cell receptor (beta chain) is a study of human T cells and chemical hapten exposure. TCRdb re-called the RACE reads with MiXCR, one entry per CDR3 protein. The repertoire holds over 85,000 distinct CDR3 sequences, with 9.5% to 15% as singletons. The CDR3 covers 15 residues. Trimming shortened V by 6 bases and J by 2 bases, and 15 bases separated the two germline ends. This clonotype has a handful of counts. As to time point: patch test 1, 2 weeks after DPC sensitization. Treatment described: therapeutic diphenylcyclopropenone sensitization with weekly scalp DPC. The V and J genes are TRBV12-3 or TRBV12-4 and TRBJ2-3; D is perhaps TRBD2 (7 bases). Source: whole blood, taken in connection with sensitization to the hapten diphenylcyclopropenone (DPC). The sequence derives from a woman aged 40 to 55 with alopecia areata. Some clones in this sample may be carry-over from other donors' samples. The CDR3 DNA sequence: TGTGCCAGCAGGCCCGGAGGGGGGGCCACAGATACGCAGTATTTT. Translated, it gives CASRPGGGATDTQYF.